The 2 T cell receptor beta chains reported below all come from one sample, sequenced in a study of Ad26.COV2.S vaccination and SARS-CoV-2 variants. The assay was immunoSEQ multiplex PCR, and TCRdb's table has in-frame clones only and misses some. The sample has a few hundred thousand clones, 90% seen once. Treatment in this sample: around 19 received Ad26.COV2.S at low or high dose, single or two shots; 5 received placebo; per-sample allocation not given. Sampling was done on day 63 after the first vaccine or placebo injection. The sample was peripheral blood, taken in a trial of Ad26.COV2.S vaccine versus placebo. The receptors here all came from a person between 18 and 65 years old who received the Ad26.COV2.S COVID-19 vaccine or a placebo.

The CDR3 here is CASSPISNYGYTF. For the CDR3, the DNA is TGTGCCAGCAGCCCAATTAGTAACTATGGCTACACCTTC. The V call is TRBV3-1 (or the pseudogene TRBV3-2), the J call TRBJ1-2; D is unclear. Per the germline V gene, CDR1 is LGHDT and CDR2 is YNNKEL (reference sequence). The V and J ends lost 4 bases and 1 base respectively, with 7 bases between them. This CDR3 has 13 residues.

The chain has TRBV15 and TRBJ2-3; D not certain. Trimming pared 0 bases from V and 2 bases from J, leaving 15 bases between. The CDR3 runs to 17 residues. CDR1 is LNHNV, CDR2 YYDKDF, per germline (reference sequence). Written as DNA, the CDR3 is TGTGCCACCAGCAGAGATAGGTGGAGCCCAAACACAGATACGCAGTATTTT. Amino acid sequence: CATSRDRWSPNTDTQYF.